Below, 17 T cell receptor beta chains from the same sample are listed, as sequenced in a study of blood T cells in healthy people across ages. The second PCR ran about 6 to 12 cycles with a sample-barcoded 5' primer and J-beta primers. TCRdb fed the 5' RACE reads into MiXCR, producing one record per CDR3 protein. The data hold approximately 780,000 distinct CDR3 sequences, with roughly 25% observed a single time. This same sample was also taken into another study, of T cells of mothers and their children.

The sample comprised blood. All receptors come from a boy younger than 18 in good health.

V and J are TRBV10-3 and TRBJ1-3; D is uncertain. CDR3 length: 16 residues. V shed 0 bases and J shed 0 bases, with 9 bases lying between them. Germline CDR1 reads ENHRY; CDR2 reads SYGVKD. CDR3 sequence (DNA): TGTGCCATCAGTGAGTCGGCCGGTAACTCTGGAAACACCATATATTTT. Protein: CAISESAGNSGNTIYF.

In its sample, this clonotype was seen a few times. The gene calls are TRBV28 and TRBJ2-5, with 9 bases lining up with TRBD2. Germline V gene lookup returns CDR1 MDHEN and CDR2 SYDVKM. Trimming cost V 0 bases and J 5 bases; bases outside gene matches: 7. This CDR3 is built from 16 residues. CDR3 in amino acids: CASSLWYLAGQETQYF. CDR3 sequence (DNA): TGTGCCAGCAGTTTATGGTACCTAGCGGGACAGGAGACCCAGTACTTC.

This clonotype has a handful of counts. V gene TRBV13 combines with J gene TRBJ2-4; tentatively, D is TRBD1 (5 bases). V lost 2 bases to trimming and J lost 16 bases, with 12 bases between them. From germline, CDR1 is PRHDT and CDR2 FYEKMQ (reference sequence). This CDR3 has 11 amino acids. CDR3 DNA: TGTGCCAGCAGCTTACTGACAGTGGTTTACTTC. This codes for CASSLLTVVYF.

This sequence joins TRBV20-1 and TRBJ2-5, with D hard to call. Trimming cost V 2 bases and J 5 bases, with 12 bases left between them. Per the germline V gene, CDR1 is DFQATT and CDR2 is SNEGSKA (reference sequence). The CDR3 has 13 amino acids. The CDR3 DNA is TGCAGTGCTAGAATAGGAACTCCGGAGACCCAGTACTTC. It yields the protein CSARIGTPETQYF.

This clonotype was seen a handful of times. CDR3 sequence (DNA): TGTGCCAGCAGCGAGGGGTTGAGGACTGAAGCTTTCTTT. It yields the protein CASSEGLRTEAFF. The rearrangement joins TRBV7-9 to TRBJ1-1, with D possibly being TRBD1 (5 bases). CDR1 is SEHNR and CDR2 is FQNEAQ in the germline V gene (reference sequence). The CDR3 sequence is 13 residues long. The V gene lost 5 bases and the J gene lost 5 bases, with 12 bases spanning the gap.

This clonotype was observed a handful of times. CDR3 coding DNA: TGTGCCAGCAGGGAACACGGAGGCTCTGGGGCCAACGTCCTGACTTTC. It translates to CASREHGGSGANVLTF. V usage is TRBV12-3 or TRBV12-4 and J usage is TRBJ2-6; TRBD2 might be the D (5 bases). The germline V and J ends were trimmed by 6 bases and 0 bases, with 12 bases remaining between them. The CDR3 has 16 residues.

This clonotype was counted only a few times. V gene TRBV27 combines with J gene TRBJ1-1; D not resolved. Trimming took off 8 bases at V and 1 base at J, with 11 bases between the two ends. CDR3 length: 13 residues. From germline, CDR1 is MNHEY and CDR2 SMNVEV (reference sequence). Here the CDR3 DNA reads TGTGCCAGCGGAAAGTGGACGAACACTGAAGCTTTCTTT. Residues: CASGKWTNTEAFF.

V gene TRBV20-1 combines with J gene TRBJ2-7; the match to TRBD2 covers 7 bases. The CDR3 runs to 14 residues. J gave up 1 base and V 5 bases, and 8 bases lay outside the gene matches. Per the germline V gene, CDR1 is DFQATT and CDR2 is SNEGSKA (reference sequence). CDR3 residues: CSALVGGSSYEQYF. CDR3 nucleotide sequence: TGCAGTGCTCTAGTGGGCGGGAGTTCCTACGAGCAGTACTTC.

This clonotype was detected only a few times. The chain is built from TRBV10-2 and TRBJ1-3; D unclear. The CDR3 has 13 amino acids. V dropped 0 bases and J dropped 4 bases, with 4 bases sitting between them. Germline CDR1 reads WSHSY; CDR2 reads SAAADI. CDR3 in amino acids: CASSESGGNTIYF. The CDR3 DNA reads TGCGCCAGCAGTGAGTCCGGAGGAAACACCATATATTTT.

V gene TRBV11-1 combines with J gene TRBJ2-2; possibly TRBD1 for D (5 bases). Germline V gives CDR1 SGHAT, CDR2 FQDESV (reference sequence). The V end was cut by 1 base, the J end by 0 bases, with 12 bases between. The CDR3 length is 17 residues. The CDR3 DNA follows: TGTGCCAGCAGCTTAGGTTACAGACAGTCGAACACCGGGGAGCTGTTTTTT. Encoded protein: CASSLGYRQSNTGELFF.

V is TRBV3-1 and J is TRBJ1-4, with D unresolved. CDR1 and CDR2 from the germline V gene are LGHDT and YNNKEL (reference sequence). Trimming pared 5 bases from V and 3 bases from J, leaving 4 bases between. This CDR3 is 12 amino acids long. CDR3 in amino acids: CASSAANEKLFF. CDR3 DNA sequence: TGTGCCAGCAGCGCGGCTAATGAAAAACTGTTTTTT.

This sequence joins TRBV9 and TRBJ2-3, with 9 bases fitting TRBD2. Germline loops: CDR1 SGDLS, CDR2 YYNGEE. CDR3 length equals 16 residues. Losses at the gene ends were 3 bases for V and 1 base for J; bases not matched to a gene: 6. Here the CDR3 reads CASSALAGAGTDTQYF. DNA for the CDR3: TGTGCCAGCAGCGCGTTAGCGGGGGCGGGCACAGATACGCAGTATTTT.

CDR3 amino acids: CASSVASAPYYEQYF. In DNA form, the CDR3 reads TGTGCCAGCAGCGTAGCATCAGCACCTTACTACGAGCAGTACTTC. J is TRBJ2-7 and V is TRBV9; D is unclear. Trimming pared 0 bases from V and 3 bases from J, leaving 13 bases between. Germline V gives CDR1 SGDLS, CDR2 YYNGEE. The CDR3 sequence is 15 residues long.

The V call is TRBV10-1, the J call TRBJ2-3, with D perhaps TRBD2 (5 bases). The CDR3 is 14 residues long. V was clipped by 7 bases and J by 11 bases, with 22 bases between them. The germline gives CDR1 WNHNN, CDR2 SYGVQD (reference sequence). The CDR3 nucleotides are TGCGCCAGCAAAAAGACGGCTGACCGGGGTGTGCAGTATTTT. Amino acids: CASKKTADRGVQYF.

The rearrangement uses TRBV6-1 and TRBJ2-7; D is unresolved. The CDR3 extends over 17 amino acids. Looked up from germline, CDR1 is MNHNS and CDR2 is SASEGT. The V end lost 6 bases, the J end lost 0 bases, and 21 bases lay between the germline ends. The CDR3 here is CASRPHVLRSSSYEQYF. The CDR3 DNA reads as TGTGCCAGCAGGCCCCATGTCCTACGATCCTCCTCCTACGAGCAGTACTTC.

The chain employs TRBV30 and TRBJ1-2; 8 positions agree with TRBD1. Germline CDR1 is GTSNPN and CDR2 is SVGIG (reference sequence). The J segment lost 3 bases and the V segment lost 5 bases, leaving 11 bases of the junction unmatched. The CDR3 length is 15 residues. In DNA, the CDR3 is TGTGCCTGGGGCGGAGAGACAGGGGTGTACTATGGCTACACCTTC. It yields the protein CAWGGETGVYYGYTF.

The chain combines TRBV6-4 with TRBJ2-3, with TRBD2 as a possible D gene (5 bases). There are 14 residues in the CDR3. Between the trimmed V and J ends, which lost 0 bases and 4 bases, there was a span of 8 bases. Germline V gene lookup returns CDR1 MRHNA and CDR2 SNTAGT. In nucleotides, the CDR3 is TGTGCCAGCAGTGACTCGGGAGAGCCAGATACGCAGTATTTT. It yields the protein CASSDSGEPDTQYF.